Each of the 30 T cell receptor beta chains below was sequenced from the same sample in a study of T-cell reconstitution after alpha-beta-depleted transplantation in children. Unique molecular identifiers featured in how the TCRbeta library was prepared. TCRdb recomputed calls from the PCR reads with MiXCR, one row per CDR3 protein. The sample contains approximately 980,000 distinct CDR3 sequences, roughly 29% of which appear only once. Specimen: PBMCs, mostly from graft donor cells, collected 360 days after TCRalphabeta/CD19-depleted stem cell transplant. The receptor set was obtained from a boy under two years old who had a stem cell transplant for SCID, so the T cells may come from the graft donor.

V is TRBV4-1 and J is TRBJ2-1; a possible D gene is TRBD2 (5 bases). The germline V gene encodes CDR1 MGHRA and CDR2 YSYEKL. CDR3 size: 11 residues. Trimming shortened V by 5 bases and J by 13 bases, and 12 bases separated the two germline ends. CDR3 in amino acids: CASSAGYLQFF. Written as DNA, the CDR3 is TGCGCCAGCAGCGCGGGCTACCTACAGTTCTTC.

V and J are TRBV6-1 and TRBJ2-2, with D perhaps matching TRBD2 (6 bases). The CDR3 covers 13 residues. CDR1 and CDR2 (germline): MNHNS, SASEGT. With 8 bases removed from V and 6 bases from J, the gap between germline ends came to 13 bases. The DNA of the CDR3 is TGTGCCAGCCGGAGGGATGGGGCCGGGGAGCTGTTTTTT. It encodes CASRRDGAGELFF.

This clonotype was detected a few times. In DNA, the CDR3 is TGTGCCAGCAGCCCTTTGGCGGGGGGGCCAGACAATGAGCAGTTCTTC. Translated: CASSPLAGGPDNEQFF. The chain links TRBV7-9 to TRBJ2-1; 9 bases fit TRBD2. CDR1 and CDR2 (germline): SEHNR, FQNEAQ (reference sequence). The CDR3 spans 16 residues. J was trimmed by 5 bases and V by 5 bases; bases with no gene match: 10.

The sample holds a few counts of this clonotype. The V call is TRBV4-1, the J call TRBJ1-5; D not resolved. The V gene lost 0 bases and the J gene lost 5 bases, with 11 bases spanning the gap. CDR1 is MGHRA, CDR2 YSYEKL, per germline. The CDR3 is made up of 15 amino acids. The chain's CDR3 is CASSQDRQQYQPQHF. The CDR3 DNA is TGCGCCAGCAGCCAAGATCGGCAGCAATATCAGCCCCAGCATTTT.

The sample holds a few counts of this clonotype. V gene TRBV15 combines with J gene TRBJ2-1; 8 bases fit TRBD2. The CDR3 length is 14 residues. Germline lookup yields CDR1 LNHNV and CDR2 YYDKDF (reference sequence). After removal of 5 bases from V and 8 bases from J, the junction contained 8 bases not matched to a gene. The CDR3 region has the DNA TGTGCCACCAGCTTTGCGGGGGGCGGGGATGAGCAGTTCTTC. It specifies CATSFAGGGDEQFF.

V is TRBV5-4 and J is TRBJ2-5; a possible D gene is TRBD2 (5 bases). CDR3 size: 16 residues. Trimming cost V 4 bases and J 2 bases, with 18 bases left between them. Germline CDR1 is SGHNT and CDR2 is YYREEE (reference sequence). CDR3 DNA: TGTGCCAGCAGCGCGAACCCACGGGGATCGCAAGAGACCCAGTACTTC. As protein: CASSANPRGSQETQYF.

The rearrangement joins TRBV12-3 or TRBV12-4 to TRBJ2-3; D may be TRBD1 or TRBD2 (6 bases each). There are 14 residues in the CDR3. V gave up 8 bases and J gave up 4 bases, with 16 bases separating them. The CDR3 reads CASRVGGQADTQYF. The CDR3 DNA is TGTGCCAGCCGAGTCGGGGGCCAAGCAGATACGCAGTATTTT.

The V call is TRBV5-6, the J call TRBJ1-2; 7 bases align to TRBD1. Per germline, CDR1 SGHDT and CDR2 YYEEEE. The ends lost 3 bases at V and 6 bases at J; junction bases unmatched: 5. This CDR3 is built from 13 residues. CDR3 protein: CASSYGTADGYTF. The CDR3 region has the DNA TGTGCCAGCAGCTACGGGACAGCCGATGGCTACACCTTC.

About this clonotype: One end of the junction is discordant with germline, which a read error may explain. The J gene is TRBJ2-1, the V gene TRBV6-2 or TRBV6-3, with TRBD2 matching over 13 bases. The CDR3 runs 19 residues. The germline V gene encodes CDR1 MNHEY and CDR2 SVGEGT. CDR3 sequence: CTSSPARLAGGAGYSEQFF. The CDR3 region has the DNA TGTACCAGCAGTCCGGCTCGACTAGCGGGGGGCGCCGGTTATAGTGAGCAGTTCTTC.

The V gene is TRBV11-2, the J gene TRBJ2-5, with unresolved D. The germline V gene encodes CDR1 SGHAT and CDR2 FQNNGV. This CDR3 is 11 amino acids long. The V and J ends lost 5 bases and 8 bases respectively, with 9 bases between them. CDR3 in DNA: TGTGCCAGCAGCCCCGGCCATACCCAGTACTTC. It translates to CASSPGHTQYF.

The J gene is TRBJ2-1, the V gene TRBV12-3 or TRBV12-4; D may be TRBD1 (6 bases). The ends were cut back, 5 bases at V and 4 bases at J, with 15 bases in the middle. The CDR3 runs 15 residues. This CDR3 reads CASSIGSGEYNEQFF. CDR3 DNA: TGTGCCAGCAGTATCGGGTCAGGGGAGTACAATGAGCAGTTCTTC.

This clonotype was found a few times. V is TRBV7-9 and J is TRBJ2-2; TRBD1 matches 7 bases. Germline CDR1 SEHNR, CDR2 FQNEAQ (reference sequence). J gave up 0 bases and V 0 bases, and 4 bases lay outside the gene matches. The CDR3 sequence is 17 residues long. CDR3 residues: CASSLAAGGANTGELFF. The CDR3 bases are TGTGCCAGCAGCTTAGCGGCAGGGGGAGCGAACACCGGGGAGCTGTTTTTT.

The rearrangement joins TRBV5-5 to TRBJ1-1, with D maybe TRBD1 (6 bases). Germline loops: CDR1 SGHKS, CDR2 YYEKEE (reference sequence). V was cut by 4 bases and J by 3 bases, with 16 bases left in between. The CDR3 consists of 15 residues. Here the CDR3 reads CASSPEGGRDTEAFF. CDR3 nucleotide sequence: TGTGCCAGCAGCCCCGAGGGGGGGCGGGACACTGAAGCTTTCTTT.

The genes are TRBV12-3 or TRBV12-4 and TRBJ2-5, with D maybe TRBD2 (6 bases). V was clipped by 5 bases and J by 2 bases, with 12 bases between them. There are 14 residues in the CDR3. The CDR3 loop reads CASSGNGLQETQYF. In DNA form, the CDR3 reads TGTGCCAGCAGTGGCAACGGACTACAAGAGACCCAGTACTTC.

At least ten counts were recorded for this clonotype. The J gene is TRBJ2-3, the V gene TRBV15; the D gene could be TRBD1 or TRBD2 (6 bases each). Germline CDR1 and CDR2: LNHNV and YYDKDF (reference sequence). CDR3 length: 16 amino acids. With 1 base removed from V and 0 bases from J, the gap between germline ends came to 11 bases. CDR3 amino acids: CATSRVGGLSTDTQYF. Written as DNA, the CDR3 is TGTGCCACCAGCAGAGTCGGGGGCCTAAGCACAGATACGCAGTATTTT.

This clonotype was found a few times. The chain has TRBV7-2 and TRBJ2-7; D perhaps matches TRBD2 (6 bases). With 2 bases removed from V and 4 bases from J, the gap between germline ends came to 15 bases. The germline gives CDR1 SGHTA, CDR2 FQGNSA. This CDR3 contains 15 residues. This CDR3 reads CASSLRAGKEYEQYF. In DNA, the CDR3 is TGTGCCAGCAGCTTAAGGGCGGGGAAGGAGTACGAGCAGTACTTC.

J is TRBJ2-3 and V is TRBV29-1; weak D call: TRBD1 (6 bases). The CDR3 contains 13 residues. Germline loops: CDR1 SQVTM, CDR2 ANQGSEA. CDR3 nucleotides: TGCAGTGCCTCCCGAGGGGGTGAAAATACGCAGTATTTT. This encodes CSASRGGENTQYF.

In its sample, this clonotype was seen a few times. The rearrangement joins TRBV5-1 to TRBJ1-5; maybe TRBD1 (5 bases). Deletions cut 0 bases from V and 5 bases from J, with 9 bases between. Germline V gene sequence: CDR1 SGHRS, CDR2 YFSETQ. CDR3 length: 14 amino acids. For the CDR3, the DNA is TGCGCCAGCAGCTTGGAAGGGGTTGATCAGCCCCAGCATTTT. Translated, it gives CASSLEGVDQPQHF.

The gene calls are TRBV4-1 and TRBJ2-5; maybe TRBD1 (5 bases). V shed 1 base and J shed 1 base, with 10 bases lying between them. In germline, CDR1 is MGHRA, CDR2 YSYEKL. This CDR3 has 15 residues. CDR3 in amino acids: CASSQGLQVQETQYF. DNA for the CDR3: TGCGCCAGCAGCCAAGGTCTACAGGTCCAAGAGACCCAGTACTTC.

This sequence joins TRBV20-1 and TRBJ2-4; D is unresolved. Germline CDR1 DFQATT, CDR2 SNEGSKA (reference sequence). Trimming stripped 3 bases from V and 8 bases from J, with 5 bases between. The CDR3 is 10 residues long. This CDR3 is CSASSDIQYF. DNA for the CDR3: TGCAGTGCTAGCTCCGACATTCAGTACTTC.

This clonotype was seen at least ten times. V usage is TRBV24-1 and J usage is TRBJ1-5; D is perhaps TRBD1 (5 bases). The length of the CDR3 is 14 residues. The germline V and J ends were trimmed by 2 bases and 7 bases, with 11 bases remaining between them. Germline CDR1 and CDR2: KGHDR and SFDVKD. This chain's CDR3 is CATSDWRGSQPQHF. CDR3 DNA sequence: TGTGCCACCAGTGATTGGCGGGGGTCGCAGCCCCAGCATTTT.

In its sample, this clonotype was seen a few times. V is TRBV7-6 and J is TRBJ1-2; TRBD1 matches at 10 bases. The CDR3 has 14 amino acids. Germline lookup yields CDR1 SGHVS and CDR2 FNYEAQ. Unmatched junction bases numbered 2, after V lost 3 bases and J lost 4 bases. The CDR3 is CASSLDRGIYGYTF. The CDR3 DNA is TGTGCCAGCAGCTTGGACAGGGGGATCTATGGCTACACCTTC.

This rearrangement joins TRBV7-2 to TRBJ2-3; D gene ambiguous. V was shortened by 3 bases and J by 4 bases, with 11 bases between the two germline ends. This CDR3 comprises 14 residues. The germline V gene has CDR1 SGHTA and CDR2 FQGNSA. CDR3 DNA: TGTGCCAGCAGCTTCGAAGGGCGCGCAGATACGCAGTATTTT. Protein sequence: CASSFEGRADTQYF.

This chain joins TRBV4-2 and TRBJ2-1, with 10 bases lining up with TRBD2. V was clipped by 3 bases and J by 4 bases; unmatched bases: 3. The germline CDR1 and CDR2 sequences are LGHNA and YNFKEQ. CDR3 length equals 15 residues. Here the CDR3 DNA reads TGTGCCAGCAGCCAGACAGCGGGGGGGTACAATGAGCAGTTCTTC. This codes for CASSQTAGGYNEQFF.

The genes are TRBV10-3 and TRBJ2-7; 8 bases agree with TRBD1. The J segment lost 2 bases and the V segment lost 6 bases, leaving 12 bases of the junction unmatched. Looked up from germline, CDR1 is ENHRY and CDR2 is SYGVKD. The CDR3 is made up of 16 amino acids. The CDR3 loop reads CAISYGTGGNPYEQYF. The CDR3, as DNA: TGTGCCATCAGCTATGGGACAGGAGGAAACCCCTACGAGCAGTACTTC.

This clonotype came up a few times. This chain uses TRBV7-8 with TRBJ2-5; tentatively, D is TRBD1 (5 bases). V lost 4 bases, J lost 1 base, and 13 bases lay in between. Germline-derived CDR1 and CDR2 are SGHVS and FQNEAQ. The CDR3 loop spans 15 amino acids. CDR3 coding DNA: TGTGCCAGCAGCTCGACAGAGTTACCCCAAGAGACCCAGTACTTC. It encodes CASSSTELPQETQYF. The variable domain in full, with the rest retrieved from reference TRBV7-8 and TRBJ2-5, is GAGVSQSPRYKVAKRGQDVALRCDPISGHVSLFWYQQALGQGPEFLTYFQNEAQLDKSGLPSDRFFAERPEGSVSTLKIQRTQQEDSAVYLCASSSTELPQETQYFGPGTRLLVL.

The V call is TRBV28, the J call TRBJ1-3, with 7 bases identical to TRBD1. The germline gives CDR1 MDHEN, CDR2 SYDVKM. This CDR3 is 15 amino acids long. The V segment lost 6 bases and the J segment 2 bases; nucleotides outside the gene matches: 7. In DNA, the CDR3 is TGTGCCAGCAGCCGGCAGGGGGTGGCTGGAAACACCATATATTTT. The encoded protein is CASSRQGVAGNTIYF. Filled out from reference TRBV28 and TRBJ1-3, the complete variable domain reads DVKVTQSSRYLVKRTGEKVFLECVQDMDHENMFWYRQDPGLGLRLIYFSYDVKMKEKGDIPEGYSVSREKKERFSLILESASTNQTSMYLCASSRQGVAGNTIYFGEGSWLTVV.

This clonotype was seen more than once but under ten times. The chain uses TRBV29-1 and TRBJ2-1; the D gene could be TRBD1 or TRBD2 (5 bases each). The V and J ends lost 6 bases and 2 bases respectively, with 14 bases between them. Germline V lookup: CDR1 SQVTM, CDR2 ANQGSEA. The CDR3 has 14 amino acids. DNA for the CDR3: TGCAGCGTCACCTCCGGGGCTACCTACAATGAGCAGTTCTTC. Protein product: CSVTSGATYNEQFF.

This clonotype was observed a few times. The chain employs TRBV5-1 and TRBJ2-1; possible D gene TRBD2, 7 bases. Germline V lookup: CDR1 SGHRS, CDR2 YFSETQ. The CDR3 has 13 amino acids. V was clipped by 4 bases and J by 9 bases, with 14 bases between them. CDR3 sequence (DNA): TGCGCCAGCAGCGCGGGGGCGGGGGTTGAGCAGTTCTTC. The encoded protein is CASSAGAGVEQFF.

The chain has TRBV11-2 and TRBJ2-3; D gene unclear. Trimming cost V 5 bases and J 12 bases, with 15 bases left between them. Germline V gene sequence: CDR1 SGHAT, CDR2 FQNNGV. This CDR3 is built from 12 residues. For the CDR3, the DNA is TGTGCCAGCAGCGCCTCCCCTCAGGTCCAGTATTTT. Amino acid sequence: CASSASPQVQYF.